Below, 8 T cell receptor beta chains from the same sample are listed, as sequenced in a study of T cell responses to AZD1222 COVID-19 vaccine. Profiling relied on immunoSEQ multiplex PCR, and the TCRdb table lists in-frame clones only, not all of them. Of around 140,000 clones listed, roughly 93% are singletons. The specimen was peripheral blood, collected on day 0 of MenACWY control vaccination. Receptors were obtained from an adult in good health.

V and J are TRBV4-2 and TRBJ1-1, with a tentative D call TRBD1 (6 bases). This CDR3 has 15 residues. Trimming took off 3 bases at V and 7 bases at J, with 18 bases between the two ends. Germline-derived CDR1 and CDR2 are LGHNA and YNFKEQ. The CDR3 DNA sequence: TGTGCCAGCAGCCAGGCCCGGACAGTTAGGGGTGAAGCTTTCTTT. Protein product: CASSQARTVRGEAFF.

The rearrangement uses TRBV24-1 and TRBJ1-2; 7 bases match TRBD1. V shed 3 bases, J shed 3 bases, and the junction held 3 bases outside the gene matches. The CDR3 spans 14 residues. Looked up from germline, CDR1 is KGHDR and CDR2 is SFDVKD. The CDR3 is CATSDRGTDYGYTF. The DNA for the CDR3 is TGTGCCACCAGTGATCGTGGGACAGACTATGGCTACACCTTC.

The rearrangement joins TRBV24-1 to TRBJ2-7; TRBD1 matches 7 bases. CDR3 length: 15 amino acids. Germline V gene sequence: CDR1 KGHDR, CDR2 SFDVKD. V gave up 3 bases and J gave up 5 bases; unmatched junction bases: 9. CDR3 residues: CATSDPTGVGDEQYF. CDR3 bases: TGTGCCACCAGTGATCCCACAGGGGTAGGGGACGAGCAGTACTTC.

This clone was detected once. This rearrangement joins TRBV6-5 to TRBJ1-2; a possible D gene is TRBD1 (6 bases). The CDR3 loop spans 13 amino acids. The V end was cut by 4 bases, the J end by 7 bases, with 13 bases between. Per germline, CDR1 MNHEY and CDR2 SVGAGI. CDR3 nucleotide sequence: TGTGCCAGCAGTTTTACAGGGTTCGGTGGCTACACCTTC. It specifies CASSFTGFGGYTF.

This rearrangement joins TRBV7-2 to TRBJ1-1; D is unresolved. The length of the CDR3 is 17 residues. V shed 2 bases and J shed 1 base, with 17 bases lying between them. The germline V gene has CDR1 SGHTA and CDR2 FQGNSA. The chain's CDR3 is CASSLIVRRTRNTEAFF. In DNA, the CDR3 is TGTGCCAGCAGCTTAATTGTTAGGAGAACCAGGAACACTGAAGCTTTCTTT.

This chain uses TRBV6-5 with TRBJ1-2, with a tentative D call TRBD1 (6 bases). V lost 6 bases and J lost 9, with 11 bases in between. Germline V gene data show CDR1 as MNHEY and CDR2 as SVGAGI. The CDR3 is 11 residues long. CDR3 DNA sequence: TGTGCCAGCAGGAGGGACACAAGCTACACCTTC. It encodes CASRRDTSYTF.

The chain has TRBV28 and TRBJ1-2, with D tentatively TRBD1 (6 bases). Trimming took 5 bases from V and 0 from J, leaving 10 bases between them. The CDR3 is 14 residues long. CDR1 and CDR2 (germline): MDHEN, SYDVKM. The CDR3 DNA is TGTGCCAGCAGTCCCGGACAGACTAACTATGGCTACACCTTC. The encoded protein is CASSPGQTNYGYTF.

The V gene is TRBV5-1, the J gene TRBJ1-2; 8 nucleotides agree with TRBD1. The germline V gene has CDR1 SGHRS and CDR2 YFSETQ. CDR3 size: 14 residues. J was trimmed by 7 bases and V by 4 bases; bases with no gene match: 9. The CDR3 sequence: CASSLDRDFLGYTF. The CDR3 nucleotides are TGCGCCAGCAGCCTGGACAGGGACTTCCTTGGCTACACCTTC.